This T cell receptor beta chain was retrieved from a study of metastatic and nonmetastatic thyroid tumors. As for the study in general: Peripheral blood and tumor or nodule samples from malignant and benign thyroid patients were compared. Findings and limits, study-wide: When malignant thyroid tumors were compared with benign nodules, TCR beta diversity was reportedly significantly higher in the malignant tumors. This held in both blood and tumor samples.

This clone was observed many times. The antigen remains undetermined. No patient received treatment before thyroid surgery. In the original workflow: Clinicopathological groups differed in CDR3, with these differences serving to build a distant-metastasis classifier for papillary thyroid cancer. With MiXCR, TCRdb reprocessed the PCR reads. TCRdb, not the original authors, processed these V and J calls. Of approximately 69,000 clones in the sample, approximately 14% were seen once. The CDR3 loop spans 14 amino acids. Germline loops: CDR1 SGDLS, CDR2 YYNGEE. Trimming stripped 0 bases from V and 6 bases from J, with 10 bases between.

The chain employs TRBV9 and TRBJ2-1; possibly TRBD1 for D (5 bases). Material for sequencing was blood. This receptor was obtained from a male donor with papillary thyroid cancer or a benign thyroid nodule (not recorded which). Some clones in this sample may be carry-over from other donors' samples. This CDR3 is CASSVEGRGNEQFF. The CDR3 region has the DNA TGTGCCAGCAGCGTAGAAGGAAGGGGCAATGAGCAGTTCTTC.